The T cell receptor (beta chain) under discussion was sequenced for a study of T cell repertoires in cytomegalovirus infection. Study conclusions and caveats: Identification of carriers of CMV plus the relevant HLA was performed using cumulative public TCR beta family frequency.

TCRdb independently ran MiXCR on the reads; one entry per CDR3 protein. The sample consists of around 440,000 distinct CDR3 sequences, 11% of them appearing once. Per the germline V gene, CDR1 is LGHNT and CDR2 is FRNRAP. The ends were cut back, 1 base at V and 3 bases at J, with 3 bases in the middle. This CDR3 is 13 amino acids long. The sample holds many counts of this clonotype. Its specificity is unknown. The receptor was isolated from a human donor in good health (CMV status not recorded). Some clones in this sample may be carry-over from other donors' samples. This chain joins TRBV12-5 and TRBJ2-2; D gene ambiguous. Sequencing input: PBMCs. The DNA for the CDR3 is TGTGCTAGTGGTTTGGGACACACCGGGGAGCTGTTTTTT. It codes for CASGLGHTGELFF.